This T cell receptor (beta chain) was obtained from a study of blood T cell repertoires in COVID-19. Across the study: PBMCs, B-cell-depleted T cells, or T cells were the source of the cDNA or gDNA that made up the material.

This table comes from immunoSEQ multiplex PCR, and its TCRdb copy is limited to in-frame clones, with some not included. The profile shows fewer than 250,000 clones, roughly 80% of them singletons. V was clipped by 0 bases and J by 7 bases, with 13 bases between them. The CDR3 is made up of 14 amino acids. CDR1 and CDR2 from the germline V gene are SGHKS and YYEKEE (reference sequence). The sequencing input was peripheral blood. The receptor's source is a woman aged 40 to 50 with active or convalescent COVID-19. The chain carries TRBV5-5 and TRBJ1-2; D is possibly TRBD1 (5 bases). CDR3 region: CASSLAREWFGYTF. The CDR3 DNA reads as TGTGCCAGCAGCTTGGCCAGGGAATGGTTTGGCTACACCTTC.